Presented here are 24 T cell receptor beta chains from one specimen sequenced in a study of T cell changes during pregnancy in multiple sclerosis. Libraries were prepared by immunoSEQ multiplex PCR; TCRdb keeps only in-frame clonotypes and omits some of them. The sample comprises about 89,000 clones, over 90% of which are singletons, and under 0.85% rests with the top ten. This specimen consisted of peripheral blood, obtained in the third trimester of pregnancy. These receptors all come from a female donor with multiple sclerosis, enrolled in a pregnancy study.

The V gene is TRBV7-8, the J gene TRBJ2-1, with 13 bases that match TRBD2. CDR1 and CDR2 from the germline V gene are SGHVS and FQNEAQ. V lost 1 base and J lost 10; bases outside the gene matches: 7. This CDR3 has 16 amino acids. The CDR3 sequence is CASSLGSGLAGVEQFF. In DNA, the CDR3 is TGTGCCAGCAGCTTAGGAAGCGGACTAGCGGGAGTAGAGCAGTTCTTC.

The chain uses TRBV1 and TRBJ1-2; the D call TRBD1 from the table was never checked on the DNA. TRBV1 is an annotated pseudogene. This CDR3 has 14 amino acids. CDR3 sequence (DNA): TGCACCAGCAGCTTTCTGGGACAGGGTAATGGCTACACCTTC. Protein product: CTSSFLGQGNGYTF.

The chain is built from TRBV18 and TRBJ2-1; the D gene is possibly TRBD2 (6 bases). Trimming pared 2 bases from V and 0 bases from J, leaving 17 bases between. The CDR3 has 18 amino acids. The germline V gene encodes CDR1 KGHSH and CDR2 LQKENI. CDR3 nucleotide sequence: TGTGCCAGCTCACCAAGGTCGGGGAGGTGGAGCTCCTACAATGAGCAGTTCTTC. The encoded protein is CASSPRSGRWSSYNEQFF.

The chain uses TRBV18 and TRBJ2-7; 7 bases are a match to TRBD1. Germline trimming cut 3 bases from V and 5 bases from J; bases unmatched to any gene: 13. This CDR3 is 16 amino acids long. The germline gives CDR1 KGHSH, CDR2 LQKENI. The CDR3, as DNA: TGTGCCAGCTCACCTATAAGACAGGGTCTGTTGAACGAGCAGTACTTC. Amino acid sequence: CASSPIRQGLLNEQYF.

The chain couples TRBV7-2 to TRBJ1-5, with TRBD1 matching over 7 bases. With 1 base clipped from V and 7 bases from J, the junction kept 7 bases outside the gene matches. This CDR3 region has 15 residues. The V gene's germline CDR1 is SGHTA and CDR2 FQGNSA. The CDR3 is CASSLGRGGGQPQHF. As DNA, the CDR3 is TGTGCCAGCAGCTTAGGTAGAGGGGGCGGGCAGCCCCAGCATTTT.

The chain joins TRBV4-2 to TRBJ1-2; 9 bases match TRBD1. This CDR3 region has 15 residues. The V gene end was trimmed by 3 bases and the J gene end by 2 bases; junction bases not matched to a gene: 4. The germline V gene has CDR1 LGHNA and CDR2 YNFKEQ. CDR3 sequence reads: CASSQYRGLNYGYTF. The CDR3 DNA is TGTGCCAGCAGCCAGTACAGGGGGCTCAACTATGGCTACACCTTC.

The chain recombines TRBV6-1 with TRBJ1-1; possibly TRBD1 for D (5 bases). The CDR3 contains 11 residues. V was clipped by 11 bases and J by 5 bases, with 12 bases between them. CDR1 and CDR2 from the germline V gene are MNHNS and SASEGT. CDR3 sequence: CASNGGTEAFF. The DNA of the CDR3 is TGTGCCTCAAACGGGGGAACTGAAGCTTTCTTT.

Only one count was recorded for this clone. The chain carries TRBV2 and TRBJ1-2; TRBD1 is a possible D gene (6 bases). This CDR3 has 15 residues. Trimming stripped 8 bases from V and 0 bases from J, with 16 bases between. In germline, CDR1 is SNHLY, CDR2 FYNNEI. The chain's CDR3 is CASGVAGTTNYGYTF. The DNA of the CDR3 is TGTGCCAGCGGAGTAGCCGGGACAACTAACTATGGCTACACCTTC.

The V call is TRBV4-1, the J call TRBJ2-1, with D possibly matching TRBD1 (5 bases). Trimming took 3 bases from V and 1 from J, leaving 13 bases between them. This CDR3 contains 16 residues. Per germline, CDR1 MGHRA and CDR2 YSYEKL. The CDR3 is CASSHGPGKSYNEQFF. CDR3 nucleotides: TGCGCCAGCAGCCACGGTCCAGGGAAATCCTACAATGAGCAGTTCTTC.

The V call is TRBV7-6, the J call TRBJ2-7, with 12 bases fitting TRBD2. Germline V lookup: CDR1 SGHVS, CDR2 FNYEAQ. The CDR3 runs to 15 residues. With V trimmed by 5 bases and J by 2 bases, 4 bases remained unmatched. The CDR3 region is CASSQGLAGPYEQYF. The CDR3 DNA follows: TGTGCCAGCAGCCAAGGACTAGCGGGGCCCTACGAGCAGTACTTC.

The chain joins TRBV28 to TRBJ1-2; maybe TRBD1 (5 bases). Germline lookup yields CDR1 MDHEN and CDR2 SYDVKM. V lost 2 bases and J lost 0, with 13 bases in between. The CDR3 spans 16 residues. CDR3 nucleotides: TGTGCCAGCAGTTTAGGAGGGGCGGTAGCTAACTATGGCTACACCTTC. Amino acid sequence: CASSLGGAVANYGYTF.

J is TRBJ2-5 and V is TRBV5-1; TRBD2 matches 8 bases. Losses at the gene ends were 0 bases for V and 7 bases for J; bases not matched to a gene: 17. The CDR3 sequence is 18 residues long. Germline V lookup: CDR1 SGHRS, CDR2 YFSETQ. For the CDR3, the DNA is TGCGCCAGCAGCTTGGAGGGGGTCCGGGAGGGCCATCAGGGGACCCAGTACTTC. This codes for CASSLEGVREGHQGTQYF.

This CDR3 is CASSQIGAYNEQFF. CDR3 in DNA: TGCGCCAGCAGCCAGATCGGTGCGTACAATGAGCAGTTCTTC. V and J are TRBV4-1 and TRBJ2-1; D is ambiguous. The CDR3 length is 14 residues. The germline CDR1 and CDR2 sequences are MGHRA and YSYEKL. Trimming removed 3 bases at V and 4 bases at J, with 10 bases between.

The V call is TRBV19, the J call TRBJ1-1; D might be TRBD1 (5 bases). This CDR3 has 14 amino acids. Trimming removed 6 bases at V and 1 base at J, with 12 bases between. Germline loops: CDR1 LNHDA, CDR2 SQIVND (reference sequence). CDR3 bases: TGTGCCAGTAGACCTGGAGGGGCGAACACTGAAGCTTTCTTT. Its translation is CASRPGGANTEAFF.

This chain joins TRBV21-1 and TRBJ2-7; the table assigns TRBD2, which was not confirmed against the DNA. TRBV21-1 represents a pseudogene. The CDR3 runs 18 residues. The CDR3 here is CASSTPGLAGVRSYEQYF. The CDR3 region has the DNA TGTGCCAGCAGCACCCCGGGACTAGCGGGAGTAAGGTCCTACGAGCAGTACTTC.

The chain recombines TRBV11-2 with TRBJ2-1; 11 nucleotides align to TRBD2. V was clipped by 6 bases and J by 5 bases; unmatched bases: 6. CDR3 length: 15 amino acids. Germline CDR1 reads SGHAT; CDR2 reads FQNNGV. Here the CDR3 reads CASSQGTSGNNEQFF. The CDR3 DNA reads as TGTGCCAGCAGTCAAGGGACTAGCGGCAACAATGAGCAGTTCTTC. Variable domain in full (rest from reference TRBV11-2 and TRBJ2-1): EAGVAQSPRYKIIEKRQSVAFWCNPISGHATLYWYQQILGQGPKLLIQFQNNGVVDDSQLPKDRFSAERLKGVDSTLKIQPAKLEDSAVYLCASSQGTSGNNEQFFGPGTRLTVL.

The gene calls are TRBV5-1 and TRBJ1-2, with a weak D call TRBD1 (5 bases). Trimming cost V 0 bases and J 5 bases, with 14 bases left between them. The CDR3 sequence is 15 residues long. Germline CDR1 and CDR2: SGHRS and YFSETQ. CDR3 sequence (DNA): TGCGCCAGCAGCTTGGCTGAAGGGGATGGGTATGGCTACACCTTC. It yields the protein CASSLAEGDGYGYTF.

V usage is TRBV19 and J usage is TRBJ2-7; D might be TRBD2 (6 bases). CDR3 length: 13 amino acids. Germline V gene lookup returns CDR1 LNHDA and CDR2 SQIVND (reference sequence). Deletions cut 6 bases from V and 3 bases from J, with 12 bases between. The CDR3 sequence is CASREVGGYEQYF. As DNA, the CDR3 is TGTGCCAGTAGAGAGGTCGGGGGCTACGAGCAGTACTTC.

The chain carries TRBV5-5 and TRBJ2-7, with a tentative D call TRBD1 (6 bases). Germline loops: CDR1 SGHKS, CDR2 YYEKEE (reference sequence). This CDR3 region has 15 residues. V was shortened by 1 base and J by 4 bases, with 15 bases between the two germline ends. CDR3 sequence (DNA): TGTGCCAGCAGCTTGCACAGGGTTCTCAATTACGAGCAGTACTTC. Its translation: CASSLHRVLNYEQYF.

V is TRBV27 and J is TRBJ2-6; 8 bases line up with TRBD1. This CDR3 comprises 18 residues. Germline trimming cut 7 bases from V and 3 bases from J; bases unmatched to any gene: 14. CDR1 is MNHEY, CDR2 SMNVEV, per germline (reference sequence). CDR3 residues: CASNANRDRLVGANVLTF. In nucleotides, the CDR3 is TGTGCCAGCAACGCCAACCGGGACAGGCTCGTTGGGGCCAACGTCCTGACTTTC.

The DNA of the CDR3 is TGTGCCAGCAGCGAATACAGTTCTGGAAACACCATATATTTT. Protein product: CASSEYSSGNTIYF. The rearrangement links TRBV7-8 to TRBJ1-3; D gene uncertain. V was shortened by 5 bases and J by 1 base, with 9 bases between the two germline ends. CDR1 SGHVS and CDR2 FQNEAQ come from the germline V gene. The CDR3 runs 14 residues.

Note on this clone: This sample also contains other DNA sequences that code for the same CDR3. J is TRBJ2-7 and V is TRBV7-2; TRBD1 is a possible D gene (7 bases). V lost 2 bases, J lost 3 bases, and 11 bases lay in between. Looked up from germline, CDR1 is SGHTA and CDR2 is FQGNSA. The CDR3 length is 14 residues. The chain's CDR3 is CASSLRGTDYEQYF. The CDR3 nucleotides are TGTGCCAGCAGCTTACGGGGGACAGACTACGAGCAGTACTTC.

The chain uses TRBV29-1 and TRBJ1-1; the match to TRBD1 covers 9 bases. V was clipped by 0 bases and J by 7 bases; unmatched bases: 6. Germline-derived CDR1 and CDR2 are SQVTM and ANQGSEA. The CDR3 covers 14 residues. CDR3 sequence (DNA): TGCAGCGTTGAAGATGCCGGGACAGGGCATGAAGCTTTCTTT. Translating gives CSVEDAGTGHEAFF.

The chain combines TRBV19 with TRBJ2-5; TRBD2 agrees at 8 bases. The CDR3 covers 14 residues. Trimming removed 6 bases from V and 3 bases from J; junction bases left unmatched: 6. The germline V gene encodes CDR1 LNHDA and CDR2 SQIVND (reference sequence). In DNA form, the CDR3 reads TGTGCCAGTAGATCGGCGGGACTAGAAGAGACCCAGTACTTC. The encoded protein is CASRSAGLEETQYF.